One T cell receptor beta chain is described in this entry. This CDR3 contains 14 residues. Trimming pared 2 bases from V and 8 bases from J, leaving 13 bases between. Germline V lookup: CDR1 SGHVS, CDR2 FQNEAQ. Profiling relied on immunoSEQ multiplex PCR, and the TCRdb table lists in-frame clones only, not all of them. The sample shows 120,000 to 150,000 clones, 86% of them seen only once. These data belong to a study of T cell responses to AZD1222 COVID-19 vaccine. V is TRBV7-8 and J is TRBJ2-1, with D tentatively TRBD2 (5 bases). Specimen: peripheral blood, collected 28 days after the second AZD1222 dose. The sequence derives from an adult who received the AZD1222 COVID-19 vaccine. DNA of the CDR3: TGTGCCAGCAGCTTATTCGTGGGAGTGGATGAGCAGTTCTTC. This sequence encodes CASSLFVGVDEQFF.